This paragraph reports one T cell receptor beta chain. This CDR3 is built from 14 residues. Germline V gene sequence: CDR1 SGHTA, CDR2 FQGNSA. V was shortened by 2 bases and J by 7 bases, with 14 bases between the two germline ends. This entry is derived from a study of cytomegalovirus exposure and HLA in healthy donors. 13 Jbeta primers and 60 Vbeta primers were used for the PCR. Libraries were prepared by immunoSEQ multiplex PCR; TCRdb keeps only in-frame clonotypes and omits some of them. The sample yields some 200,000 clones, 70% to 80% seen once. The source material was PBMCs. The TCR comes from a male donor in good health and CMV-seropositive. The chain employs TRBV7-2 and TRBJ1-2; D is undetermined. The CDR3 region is CASSLSGISVGYTF. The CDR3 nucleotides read TGTGCCAGCAGCTTAAGCGGGATCTCTGTTGGCTACACCTTC.